This T cell receptor (beta chain) emerged from a study of control samples from healthy donors and cancer patients. Produced via immunoSEQ multiplex PCR; TCRdb's table is partial and in-frame only. The sample yields about 150,000 clones, 92% seen once. This CDR3 spans 15 amino acids. The ends were cut back, 1 base at V and 0 bases at J, with 6 bases in the middle. Germline-derived CDR1 and CDR2 are SGHTA and FQGNSA. Sequenced sample: blood. This TCR was recovered from a woman aged 30 to 39 in good health. The chain uses TRBV7-2 and TRBJ1-4, with D perhaps matching TRBD1 (6 bases). The CDR3 is CASSLDRATNEKLFF. For the CDR3, the DNA is TGTGCCAGCAGCTTAGACAGGGCAACTAATGAAAAACTGTTTTTT. Full variable domain (rest looked up from reference TRBV7-2 and TRBJ1-4): GAGVSQSPSNKVTEKGKDVELRCDPISGHTALYWYRQSLGQGLEFLIYFQGNSAPDKSGLPSDRFSAERTGGSVSTLTIQRTQQEDSAVYLCASSLDRATNEKLFFGSGTQLSVL.